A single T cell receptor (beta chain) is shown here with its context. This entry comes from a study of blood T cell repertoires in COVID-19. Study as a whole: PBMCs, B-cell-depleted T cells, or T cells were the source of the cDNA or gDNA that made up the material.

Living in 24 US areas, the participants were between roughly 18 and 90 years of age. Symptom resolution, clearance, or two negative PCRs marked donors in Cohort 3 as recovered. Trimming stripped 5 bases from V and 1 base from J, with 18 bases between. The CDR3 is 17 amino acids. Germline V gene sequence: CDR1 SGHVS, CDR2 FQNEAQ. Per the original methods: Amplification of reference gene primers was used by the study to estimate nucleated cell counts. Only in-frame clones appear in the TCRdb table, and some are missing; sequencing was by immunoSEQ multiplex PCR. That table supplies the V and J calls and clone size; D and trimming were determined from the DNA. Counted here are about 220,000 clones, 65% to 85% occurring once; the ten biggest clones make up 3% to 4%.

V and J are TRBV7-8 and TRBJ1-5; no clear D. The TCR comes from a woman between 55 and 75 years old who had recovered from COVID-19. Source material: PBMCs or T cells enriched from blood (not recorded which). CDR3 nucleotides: TGTGCCAGCAGCCGCGGGGAGGCGTCGTCGAGCAATCAGCCCCAGCATTTT. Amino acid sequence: CASSRGEASSSNQPQHF.